This TCR beta chain was sequenced for a study of OX40 agonist ivuxolimab in advanced cancers. About the study: Ivuxolimab is a fully human IgG2 antibody that activates OX40 (CD134). Anti-PD-1, anti-PD-L1 or anti-CTLA-4 therapy given earlier was allowed, and around 40% had some. The dose-escalation cohort was approximately 85% male, with a mean age of around 60 years, ranging about 20 to 85. Partial response was recorded in three patients: one hepatocellular carcinoma and two cutaneous melanoma cases.

The CDR3 totals 17 residues. CDR1 SGHTA and CDR2 FQGNSA come from the germline V gene. Germline trimming cut 5 bases from V and 2 bases from J; bases unmatched to any gene: 10. Here immunoSEQ multiplex PCR was the method, and the copy in TCRdb shows in-frame clones only, minus some. The table shows around 66,000 clones, with approximately 90% occurring only once. This sequence originates from an adult with an advanced solid tumor such as melanoma, head and neck, liver or kidney cancer. The source was CD4+ or CD8+ T cells sorted from blood, collected in a trial of the OX40 agonist ivuxolimab. The V and J genes are TRBV7-2 and TRBJ2-3; 10 bases are shared with TRBD2. The CDR3 DNA reads as TGTGCCAGCAGCAAGCCACTAGCGGGGAATTACACAGATACGCAGTATTTT. The encoded protein is CASSKPLAGNYTDTQYF.